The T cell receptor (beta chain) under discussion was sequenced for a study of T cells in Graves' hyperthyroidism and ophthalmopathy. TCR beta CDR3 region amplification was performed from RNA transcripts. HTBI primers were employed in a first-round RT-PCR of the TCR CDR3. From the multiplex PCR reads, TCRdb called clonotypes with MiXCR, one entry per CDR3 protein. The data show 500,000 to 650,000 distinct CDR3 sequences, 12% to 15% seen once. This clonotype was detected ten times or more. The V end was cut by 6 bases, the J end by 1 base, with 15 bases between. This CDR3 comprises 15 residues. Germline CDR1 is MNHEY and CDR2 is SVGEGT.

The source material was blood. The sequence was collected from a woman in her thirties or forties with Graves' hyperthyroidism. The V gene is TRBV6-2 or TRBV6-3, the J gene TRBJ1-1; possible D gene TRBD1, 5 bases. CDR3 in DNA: TGTGCCAGCAGGCGAGCCGGGACCTCGAACACTGAAGCTTTCTTT. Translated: CASRRAGTSNTEAFF.